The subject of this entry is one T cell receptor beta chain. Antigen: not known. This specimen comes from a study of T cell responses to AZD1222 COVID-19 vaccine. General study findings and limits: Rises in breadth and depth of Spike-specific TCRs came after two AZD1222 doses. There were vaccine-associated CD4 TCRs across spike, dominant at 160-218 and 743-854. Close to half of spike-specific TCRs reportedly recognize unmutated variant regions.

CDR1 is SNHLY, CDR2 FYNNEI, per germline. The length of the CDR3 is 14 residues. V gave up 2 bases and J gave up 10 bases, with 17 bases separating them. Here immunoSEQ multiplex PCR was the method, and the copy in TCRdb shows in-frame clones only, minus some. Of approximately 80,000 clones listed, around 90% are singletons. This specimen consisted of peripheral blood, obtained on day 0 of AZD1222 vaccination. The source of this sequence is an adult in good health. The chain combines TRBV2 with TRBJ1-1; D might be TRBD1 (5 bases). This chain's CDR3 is CASSESAVPRGAFF. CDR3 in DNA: TGTGCCAGCAGTGAATCAGCAGTGCCAAGGGGAGCTTTCTTT.